The 2 T cell receptor beta chains presented below share a single source sample, sequenced in a study of regulatory T cells in long-lasting Graves disease. Time point: persistent/refractory GD, antithyroid drugs over 5 years with positive TRAb. TCR sequences were obtained from RNA taken from PBMCs. TCR beta libraries were built with iRepertoire HTBI primers and Arm-PCR of CDR3 regions. A single record per CDR3 protein comes from TCRdb applying MiXCR to the multiplex PCR reads. This sample yields over 450,000 distinct CDR3 sequences, of which roughly 21% are seen a single time; approximately 6.4% belongs to the top ten. Sequenced here: peripheral blood mononuclear cells (PBMCs), sampled when the disease was refractory, from a patient treated with antithyroid drugs. These receptors were obtained from a female donor with Graves disease.

This clonotype came up many times. The V and J genes are TRBV6-2 or TRBV6-3 and TRBJ2-7, with a possible D match to TRBD1 (6 bases). V was trimmed by 5 bases and J by 1 base, leaving 18 bases between them. This CDR3 region has 16 residues. Germline CDR1 is MNHEY and CDR2 is SVGEGT. In DNA form, the CDR3 reads TGTGCCAGCAGTGAAGTCTACAGGGACAAGTCCTACGAGCAGTACTTC. The encoded protein is CASSEVYRDKSYEQYF.

The J gene is TRBJ2-1, the V gene TRBV30; 9 nucleotides agree with TRBD2. Trimming removed 1 base from V and 7 bases from J; junction bases left unmatched: 5. CDR1 is GTSNPN, CDR2 SVGIG, per germline (reference sequence). The CDR3 sequence is 14 residues long. CDR3 nucleotide sequence: TGTGCCTGGAGTGGTCTAGCGGGATGGAATGAGCAGTTCTTC. Translating it yields CAWSGLAGWNEQFF.